The 9 T cell receptor beta chains presented below share a single source sample, sequenced in a study of T cells after yellow fever vaccination. One entry per CDR3 protein, called by TCRdb with MiXCR from the 5' RACE reads. The repertoire has 450,000 to 550,000 distinct CDR3 sequences, roughly a fifth of them found once; the top ten carry about a sixth. The sample consisted of PBMCs, taken roughly 20 days after the first yellow fever vaccination. These receptors all stem from a man younger than 35 who received the YFV17D yellow fever vaccine.

This chain uses TRBV5-1 with TRBJ2-7, with D possibly called TRBD1 or TRBD2 (5 bases each). Germline CDR1 and CDR2: SGHRS and YFSETQ. This CDR3 spans 14 amino acids. Between the trimmed V and J ends, which lost 0 bases and 5 bases, there was a span of 12 bases. The CDR3 spells CASSLEYRRNEQYF. The CDR3, as DNA: TGCGCCAGCAGCTTGGAGTACAGGAGGAACGAGCAGTACTTC.

The V and J genes are TRBV10-3 and TRBJ2-7; possible D gene TRBD2, 6 bases. Germline values: CDR1 ENHRY, CDR2 SYGVKD. This CDR3 has 14 amino acids. V lost 4 bases and J lost 2, with 12 bases in between. The CDR3 nucleotides are TGTGCCATCAGTGGACGGGGAGGACCCTACGAGCAGTACTTC. Protein product: CAISGRGGPYEQYF.

This clonotype has a handful of counts. V usage is TRBV5-1 and J usage is TRBJ2-1; 8 positions agree with TRBD2. CDR3 size: 13 residues. V lost 3 bases and J lost 9; bases outside the gene matches: 5. The germline V gene has CDR1 SGHRS and CDR2 YFSETQ. As DNA, the CDR3 is TGCGCCAGCAGCTCGGGAGGGGGGGGTGAGCAGTTCTTC. Translation: CASSSGGGGEQFF. The variable domain in full, with the rest retrieved from reference TRBV5-1 and TRBJ2-1, is KAGVTQTPRYLIKTRGQQVTLSCSPISGHRSVSWYQQTPGQGLQFLFEYFSETQRNKGNFPGRFSGRQFSNSRSEMNVSTLELGDSALYLCASSSGGGGEQFFGPGTRLTVL.

The rearrangement uses TRBV20-1 and TRBJ2-7, with D unclear. The ends were cut back, 6 bases at V and 4 bases at J, with 10 bases in the middle. The CDR3 spans 11 residues. Per the germline V gene, CDR1 is DFQATT and CDR2 is SNEGSKA (reference sequence). The CDR3 region has the DNA TGCAGTGCGAGACACGGGTACGAGCAGTACTTC. Its protein is CSARHGYEQYF.

Only a few counts were recorded for this clonotype. This rearrangement joins TRBV28 to TRBJ2-5; the D call may be TRBD1 or TRBD2 (5 bases each). This CDR3 spans 16 amino acids. With 3 bases removed from V and 1 base from J, the gap between germline ends came to 15 bases. Germline values: CDR1 MDHEN, CDR2 SYDVKM. The CDR3 DNA is TGTGCCAGCAGTTTGACCGGGACGGCTGTCCAAGAGACCCAGTACTTC. Protein: CASSLTGTAVQETQYF.

In this sample, this clonotype turned up a few times. The chain recombines TRBV6-2 or TRBV6-3 with TRBJ2-7; D is unclear. The CDR3 extends over 10 amino acids. Germline V lookup: CDR1 MNHEY, CDR2 SVGEGT. The V and J ends lost 8 bases and 3 bases respectively, with 5 bases between them. CDR3 nucleotide sequence: TGTGCCAGCGCGGACTACGAGCAGTACTTC. Its protein product is CASADYEQYF.

The chain employs TRBV6-6 and TRBJ1-4; D not resolved. The V gene's germline CDR1 is MNHNY and CDR2 SVGAGI (reference sequence). The V end was cut by 5 bases, the J end by 14 bases, with 18 bases between. CDR3 length: 13 amino acids. The CDR3 DNA sequence: TGTGCCAGCAGTCCAGGACCGGGAACAGCTCTGTTTTTT. Its protein product is CASSPGPGTALFF.

This clonotype was picked up a small number of times. The V gene is TRBV7-2, the J gene TRBJ2-5, with 7 bases aligning to TRBD1. The V segment lost 1 base and the J segment 4 bases; nucleotides outside the gene matches: 6. CDR1 is SGHTA and CDR2 is FQGNSA in the germline V gene. The CDR3 covers 15 residues. In nucleotides, the CDR3 is TGTGCCAGCAGCTTAGGTATAGGGGGCGCAGAGACCCAGTACTTC. Translating gives CASSLGIGGAETQYF.

V and J are TRBV6-2 or TRBV6-3 and TRBJ2-5; D not certain. Germline assignment: CDR1 MNHEY and CDR2 SVGEGT. Trimming took 8 bases from V and 3 from J, leaving 7 bases between them. The CDR3 is 11 residues long. The CDR3 nucleotides are TGTGCCAGCGGAGACAAAGAGACCCAGTACTTC. Amino acid sequence: CASGDKETQYF.